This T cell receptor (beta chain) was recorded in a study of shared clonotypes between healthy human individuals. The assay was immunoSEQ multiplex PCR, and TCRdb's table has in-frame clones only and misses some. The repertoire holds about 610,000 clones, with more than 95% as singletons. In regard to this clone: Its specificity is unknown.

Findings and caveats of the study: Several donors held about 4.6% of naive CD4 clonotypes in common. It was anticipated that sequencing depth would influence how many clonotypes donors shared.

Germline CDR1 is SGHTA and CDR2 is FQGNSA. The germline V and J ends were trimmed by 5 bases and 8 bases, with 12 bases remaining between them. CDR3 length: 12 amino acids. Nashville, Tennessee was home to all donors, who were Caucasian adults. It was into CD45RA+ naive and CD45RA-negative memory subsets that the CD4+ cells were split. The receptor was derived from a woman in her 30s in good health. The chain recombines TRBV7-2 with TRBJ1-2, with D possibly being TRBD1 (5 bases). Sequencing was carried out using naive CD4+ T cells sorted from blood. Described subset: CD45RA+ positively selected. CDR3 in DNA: TGTGCCAGCAGCCAGGGCGGGCTCGGCTACACCTTC. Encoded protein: CASSQGGLGYTF.